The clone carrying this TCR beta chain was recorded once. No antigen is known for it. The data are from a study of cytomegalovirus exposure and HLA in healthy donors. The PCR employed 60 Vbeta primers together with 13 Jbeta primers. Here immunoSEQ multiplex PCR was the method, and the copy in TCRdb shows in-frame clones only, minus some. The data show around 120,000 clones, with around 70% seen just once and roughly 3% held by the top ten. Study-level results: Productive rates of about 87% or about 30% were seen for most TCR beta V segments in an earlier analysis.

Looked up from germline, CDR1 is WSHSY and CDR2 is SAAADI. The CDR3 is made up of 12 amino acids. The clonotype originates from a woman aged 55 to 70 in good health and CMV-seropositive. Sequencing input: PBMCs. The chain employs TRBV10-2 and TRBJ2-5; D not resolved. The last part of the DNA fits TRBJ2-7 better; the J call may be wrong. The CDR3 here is CASSELSYEQYF. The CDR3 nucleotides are TGCGCCAGCAGTGAGCTGTCCTACGAGCAGTACTTC.